This TCR beta chain was captured in a study of blood T cell repertoires in COVID-19. The wider study: Sample material is recorded as cDNA or gDNA derived from T cells, B-cell-depleted T cells, or PBMCs.

Using immunoSEQ multiplex PCR, the repertoire was profiled, and TCRdb retains in-frame clones only, with some absent. The table lists hundreds of thousands of clones, 75% to 90% of them singletons. CDR3 length equals 13 residues. Sequenced input: peripheral blood. The genes are TRBV12-1 and TRBJ1-1; the table's D call of TRBD1 was not tested on the DNA. TRBV12-1 is recorded as a pseudogene. The source of this sequence is a woman aged 70-85 years with COVID-19, enrolled during active disease. The CDR3 loop reads CASSSTVDTEAFF. The CDR3 nucleotides read TGTGCCAGCAGCTCGACAGTGGACACTGAAGCTTTCTTT.